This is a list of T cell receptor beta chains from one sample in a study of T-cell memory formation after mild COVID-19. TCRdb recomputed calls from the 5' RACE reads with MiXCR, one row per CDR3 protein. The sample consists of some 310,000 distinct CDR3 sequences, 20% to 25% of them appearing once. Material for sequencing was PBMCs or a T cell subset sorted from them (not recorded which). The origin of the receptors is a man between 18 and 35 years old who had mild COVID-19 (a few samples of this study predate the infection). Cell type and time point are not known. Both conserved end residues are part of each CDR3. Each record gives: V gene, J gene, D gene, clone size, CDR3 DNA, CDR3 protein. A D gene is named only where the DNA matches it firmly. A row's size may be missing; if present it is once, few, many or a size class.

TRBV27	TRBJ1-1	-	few	TGTGCCAGCAGACTACGGAGCGAGTTGACTGAAGCTTTCTTT	CASRLRSELTEAFF
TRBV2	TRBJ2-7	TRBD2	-	TGTGCCAGCAGACTAGCGGGGGGGCGCGAGCAGTACTTC	CASRLAGGREQYF
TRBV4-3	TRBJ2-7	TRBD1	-	TGCGCCAGCAGCCAAGCCAGGGCAGGGGGCGTATCCTACGAGCAGTACTTC	CASSQARAGGVSYEQYF
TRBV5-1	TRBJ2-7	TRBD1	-	TGCGCCAGCAGCGCGGGACAGGGGGGCGAGCAGTACTTC	CASSAGQGGEQYF
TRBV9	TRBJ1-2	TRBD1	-	TGTGCCAGCAGCCCCAGAGGACAGGCCCGTAACTATGGCTACACCTTC	CASSPRGQARNYGYTF
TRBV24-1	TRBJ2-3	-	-	TGTGCCACCAGTTATGTAGGGGAAGATACGCAGTATTTT	CATSYVGEDTQYF
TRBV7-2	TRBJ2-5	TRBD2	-	TGTGCCAGCAGCAGCGGGGGGCCCCAAGAGACCCAGTACTTC	CASSSGGPQETQYF
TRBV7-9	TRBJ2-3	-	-	TGTGCCAGCAGCCCCGGACTAAGGAAGTCAGATACGCAGTATTTT	CASSPGLRKSDTQYF
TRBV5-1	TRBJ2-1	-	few	TGCGCCAGCAGCCTGGGACGCATTGGGGAGCAGTTCTTC	CASSLGRIGEQFF
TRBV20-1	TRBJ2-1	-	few	TGCAGTGCCCCACTACCCGACCGGGGGAATGAGCAGTTCTTC	CSAPLPDRGNEQFF
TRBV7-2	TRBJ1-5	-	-	TGTGCCAGCAGCTTCGCCAATCAGCCCCAGCATTTT	CASSFANQPQHF
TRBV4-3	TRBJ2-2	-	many	TGCGCCAGCAGCCAAGCCGGGGAGCTGTTTTTT	CASSQAGELFF
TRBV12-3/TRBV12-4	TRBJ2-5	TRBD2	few	TGTGCCAGCAGTTCCAGCGGGGGGGCCCCCCAAGAGACCCAGTACTTC	CASSSSGGAPQETQYF
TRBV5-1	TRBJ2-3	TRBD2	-	TGCGCCACCAAACCTCCGCCGGGACTAGGGACAGATACGCAGTATTTT	CATKPPPGLGTDTQYF
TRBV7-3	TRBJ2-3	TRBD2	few	TGTGCCAGCAGCCTAAGACCGGGACTAGCGGTAGATACGCAGTATTTT	CASSLRPGLAVDTQYF
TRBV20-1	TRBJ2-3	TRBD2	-	TGCAGTACCGGGACTAGCGGGGGTGGCACAGATACGCAGTATTTT	CSTGTSGGGTDTQYF
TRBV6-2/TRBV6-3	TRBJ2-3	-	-	TGTGCCAGCAGTTACCAACTAGGTCCTGATACGCAGTATTTT	CASSYQLGPDTQYF
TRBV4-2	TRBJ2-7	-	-	TGTGCCAGCAGCCAAGGTAGGGGCAGGTCCTACGAGCAGTACTTC	CASSQGRGRSYEQYF
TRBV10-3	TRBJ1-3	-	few	TGTGCCATCAGCGGGACGCAATCTGGAAACACCATATATTTT	CAISGTQSGNTIYF
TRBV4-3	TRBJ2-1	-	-	TGCGCCAGCAGCCAAGATAATTCCAGGGGGGGCCATGAGCAGTTCTTC	CASSQDNSRGGHEQFF
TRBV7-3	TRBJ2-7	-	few	TGTGCCAGCAGCTTAAGGGAAGGGGGCGAGCAGTACTTC	CASSLREGGEQYF
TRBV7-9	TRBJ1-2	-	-	TGTGCCAGCAGCTTAGTATCAGGGCTTAATGGCTACACCTTC	CASSLVSGLNGYTF
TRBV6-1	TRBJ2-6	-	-	TGTGCCAGCAGTGGGGCCACAGACAACTCTGGGGCCAACGTCCTGACTTTC	CASSGATDNSGANVLTF
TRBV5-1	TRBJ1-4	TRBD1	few	TGCGCCAGCAGCTGGGAGGGGGCAGAGGAAAAACTGTTTTTT	CASSWEGAEEKLFF
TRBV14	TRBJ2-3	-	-	TGTGCCAGCAGCCAAGGTCTTCTTGATACGCAGTATTTT	CASSQGLLDTQYF
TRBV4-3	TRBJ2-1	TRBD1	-	TGCGCCAGCAGCCAAGTTACGACAGGGAACAATGAGCAGTTCTTC	CASSQVTTGNNEQFF
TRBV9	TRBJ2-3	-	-	TGTGCCAGCAGCGAAGGCGGCCCAATCACAGATACGCAGTATTTT	CASSEGGPITDTQYF
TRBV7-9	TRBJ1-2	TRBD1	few	TGTGCCAGCAGCCCGGGGGACAGGACTAACTATGGCTACACCTTC	CASSPGDRTNYGYTF
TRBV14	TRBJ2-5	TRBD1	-	TGTGCCAGCAGCCCAGACAGGGCATGGGAGACCCAGTACTTC	CASSPDRAWETQYF
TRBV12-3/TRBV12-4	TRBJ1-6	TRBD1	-	TGTGCCAGCAGTTTCAGGACAGGGGACTCACCCCTCCACTTT	CASSFRTGDSPLHF
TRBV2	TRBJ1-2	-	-	TGTGCCAGCAGTGAGGGGAGGGAGGATGGCTACACCTTC	CASSEGREDGYTF